This TCR beta chain was recorded in a study of blood T cell repertoires in COVID-19 (dated by TCRdb to about 2020). Background for the entire study: Collaborator samples came from the United States, Italy and Spain and covered acute and convalescent phases of COVID-19. The prospective study material was composed of cDNA or gDNA derived from T cells, B-cell-depleted T cells, or PBMCs. Deeply sampled blood TCRbeta repertoires from subjects exposed to, actively infected with, or recovered from COVID-19 were included in the dataset. The repertoires were released in a freely available public database intended as a resource for research on the immune response to SARS-CoV-2. The samples were drawn from two sources: the first 160 participants of the ongoing ImmuneRACE study, and over 950 subjects contributed by 6 global collaborators. A de-identified subject ID, COVID-19 status, age in years and sex were almost always included in the sample metadata. Where available, HLA class I and class II types were obtained from metadata supplied by the sample provider rather than from assay-based typing. The full study reports these points: How much clinical and demographic metadata was included differed by source and by participant, and the metadata was provided uncurated.

The CDR3 holds 17 amino acids from the cysteine to the phenylalanine. Only the CDR3 DNA stays, 51 bases, in frame from base 1. Per the germline V gene, SGDLS is the CDR1 and YYNGEE is the CDR2. Relative to germline, V is missing 4 bases and J is missing 7 bases, with 12 bases of the junction outside any gene match. TCRbeta CDR3 regions were amplified from genomic DNA by means of the immunoSEQ Assay, a bias-controlled multiplex PCR. Concerning the study's data processing: Within the assay, amplification of reference gene primers was used to estimate how many nucleated cells each sample contained. To quantify the absolute abundance of each unique TCRbeta CDR3 rearrangement, sequence reads were collapsed and filtered. Productive Simpson clonality was computed per sample as the square root of Simpson's diversity index over productive rearrangements. TCRdb mirrors the immuneACCESS table, restricted to in-frame sequences. Some clones are absent from its copies; in checked studies, under half trace to an unresolved V gene, and the reason for the others is unknown. From that table come the V and J calls and clone size; the DNA was used to work out D and trimming. Counted in this sample were fewer than 250,000 clones; around 86% of them appeared once. Around 1.5% of the sample is held by the ten biggest clonotypes.

This clone was observed a few times. Its antigen has not been determined. No base quality values were provided; no much bigger clone lies one nucleotide off. A second Seattle source provided samples from volunteer blood donors who had recovered from COVID-19. Collaborating institutions collected whole blood in K2EDTA tubes following their own protocols. For TCRbeta analysis, collaborators shipped samples as frozen whole blood, isolated PBMCs, or DNA extracted from either of those sample types. The sample comprised peripheral blood. The sequence derives from an older woman who had recovered from COVID-19. The V and J segments used are TRBV9 and TRBJ2-1, and TRBD2 aligns with 12 junction nucleotides. DNA sequence: TGTGCCAGCAGCCTCCGGCCCCCTAGCGGGGGGGAGAATGAGCAGTTCTTC. Translated, it reads CASSLRPPSGGENEQFF.